These T cell receptor beta chains were read from a single sample in a study of shared clonotypes between healthy human individuals. Some clones are missing from TCRdb's copy, which holds only in-frame ones; the method was immunoSEQ multiplex PCR. The profile covers approximately 340,000 clones, with roughly 70% appearing a single time and under 11% taken by the ten largest. The source material was memory CD4+ T cells sorted from blood. The receptors here all came from a man between 25 and 39 years old in good health. Both conserved end residues are trimmed from each CDR3. D genes are given only for firm matches.

J gene | V gene | D gene | CDR3 protein
TRBJ2-3 | TRBV6-6 | TRBD1 | ASSYMRQGGTDTQY
TRBJ2-7 | TRBV6-1 | . | ASSENRGATDFYEQY
TRBJ1-1 | TRBV7-2 | TRBD1 | ASSAYRGITEAF
TRBJ2-5 | TRBV27 | TRBD2 | ASSFNPLAGVGGTQY
TRBJ2-3 | TRBV19 | TRBD2 | ASSSASGITDTQY
TRBJ2-7 | TRBV6-4 | TRBD1 | ASSDSRTGVGYEQY
TRBJ2-6 | TRBV7-9 | . | ASSFLSGANVLT
TRBJ2-1 | TRBV7-6 | . | ASSSGPLARNEQF
TRBJ2-3 | TRBV18 | . | ASSPIPSGDTQY
TRBJ1-5 | TRBV2 | TRBD1 | ASTYRQGSNQPQH
TRBJ1-3 | TRBV5-5 | TRBD1 | ASSWSGTEYSGNTIY
TRBJ2-2 | TRBV11-1 | . | ASSLGGGPNTGELF
TRBJ2-5 | TRBV19 | . | ASSIKHSTAYQETQY
TRBJ2-3 | TRBV2 | TRBD1 | ASSERDRGKDTQY
TRBJ1-2 | TRBV29-1 | . | SVDTGQRYGYT
TRBJ2-1 | TRBV6-4 | . | ASSPLARSEQF
TRBJ2-4 | TRBV29-1 | TRBD2 | SVEFLAGGPKNIQY
TRBJ2-1 | TRBV29-1 | . | SVGGGGKTYNEQF
TRBJ2-5 | TRBV7-9 | . | ASSPAGETQY
TRBJ2-3 | TRBV29-1 | . | SVDANPTGTVTDTQY
TRBJ2-1 | TRBV5-3 | TRBD2 | ARSLRLADLNEQF
TRBJ2-7 | TRBV7-9 | . | ASSFPVSYEQY
TRBJ2-1 | TRBV6-1 | TRBD2 | ASSELGAGGSSYSYNEQF
TRBJ2-1 | TRBV4-3 | . | ASSPFRDSLNEQF
TRBJ2-3 | TRBV2 | TRBD1 | ASSGGTVNTDTQY
TRBJ2-7 | TRBV16 | . | ASRARGGEQY
TRBJ2-3 | TRBV11-2 | . | ASSLVNTQY
TRBJ2-2 | TRBV14 | TRBD2 | ASSPRGSGSRNTGELF
TRBJ2-2 | TRBV9 | TRBD2 | ASSVRTSGGTGELF
TRBJ2-1 | TRBV5-1 | . | ATALLSGAGHEQF
TRBJ2-6 | TRBV5-1 | . | ASSGGTPYSGANVLT
TRBJ2-3 | TRBV6-5 | . | ASSYEPASTDTQY
TRBJ1-2 | TRBV14 | . | ASSYLHWRGYT
TRBJ1-3 | TRBV5-8 | . | ASSLGSHSGNTIY
TRBJ1-4 | TRBV7-8 | . | ASSRTAGVEKLF
TRBJ2-2 | TRBV2 | TRBD2 | ASSGTRDKQTGELF
TRBJ2-5 | TRBV27 | . | ASSPRGGREGAQETQY
TRBJ2-7 | TRBV2 | TRBD2 | ASSELLAGVGEQY
TRBJ2-7 | TRBV7-9 | TRBD1 | ASTNSGDRGHEQY
TRBJ2-2 | TRBV5-4 | . | ASSRDLTGELF
TRBJ1-2 | TRBV27 | . | ASRGIAGYT
TRBJ2-3 | TRBV29-1 | TRBD2 | SVEGGRGADTQY
TRBJ1-4 | TRBV5-1 | . | ASSPQATNEKLF
TRBJ2-2 | TRBV5-1 | TRBD2 | ASSLGRLAGEGVNTGELF